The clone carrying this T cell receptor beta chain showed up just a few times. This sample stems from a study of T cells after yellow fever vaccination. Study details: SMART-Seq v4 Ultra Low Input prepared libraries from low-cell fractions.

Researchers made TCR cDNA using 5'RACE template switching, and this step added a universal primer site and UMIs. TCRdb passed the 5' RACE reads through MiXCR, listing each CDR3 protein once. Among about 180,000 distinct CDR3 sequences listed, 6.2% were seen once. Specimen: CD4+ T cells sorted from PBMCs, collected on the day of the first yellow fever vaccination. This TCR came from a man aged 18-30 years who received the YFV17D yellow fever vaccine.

The CDR3 region has the DNA TGTGCCAGCAGCGCCCCCGGGACAGGGTCAGGGGAGACCCAGTACTTC. It codes for CASSAPGTGSGETQYF. J is TRBJ2-5 and V is TRBV9; 9 nucleotides match TRBD1. Germline CDR1 and CDR2: SGDLS and YYNGEE. The CDR3 has 16 residues. With V trimmed by 3 bases and J by 5 bases, 11 bases remained unmatched.